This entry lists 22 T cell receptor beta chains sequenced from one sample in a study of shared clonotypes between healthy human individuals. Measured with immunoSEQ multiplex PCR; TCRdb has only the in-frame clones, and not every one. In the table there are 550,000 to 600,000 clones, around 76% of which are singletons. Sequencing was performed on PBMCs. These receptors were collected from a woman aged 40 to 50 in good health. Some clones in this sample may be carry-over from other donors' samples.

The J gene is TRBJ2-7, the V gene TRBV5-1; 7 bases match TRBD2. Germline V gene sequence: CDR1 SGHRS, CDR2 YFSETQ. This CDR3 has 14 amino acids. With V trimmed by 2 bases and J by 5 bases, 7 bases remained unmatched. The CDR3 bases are TGCGCCAGCAGCTTCTCCGGGACTACGGACGAGCAGTACTTC. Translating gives CASSFSGTTDEQYF.

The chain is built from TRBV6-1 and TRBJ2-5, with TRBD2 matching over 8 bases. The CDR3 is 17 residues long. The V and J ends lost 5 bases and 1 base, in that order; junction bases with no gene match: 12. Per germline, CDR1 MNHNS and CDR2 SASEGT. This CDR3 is CASSKGLIAGSQETQYF. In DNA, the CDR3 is TGTGCCAGCAGTAAAGGGCTTATAGCGGGAAGCCAAGAGACCCAGTACTTC.

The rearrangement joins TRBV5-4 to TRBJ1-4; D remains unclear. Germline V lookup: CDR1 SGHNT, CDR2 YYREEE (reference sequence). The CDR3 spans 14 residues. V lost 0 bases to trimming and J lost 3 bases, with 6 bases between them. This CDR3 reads CASSLEPSNEKLFF. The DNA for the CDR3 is TGTGCCAGCAGCTTGGAACCATCTAATGAAAAACTGTTTTTT.

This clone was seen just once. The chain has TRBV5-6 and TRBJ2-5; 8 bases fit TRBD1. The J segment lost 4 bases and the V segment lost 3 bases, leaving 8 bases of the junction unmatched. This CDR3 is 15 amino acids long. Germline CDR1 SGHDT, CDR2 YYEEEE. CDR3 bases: TGTGCCAGCAGCTCGACAGGGGACGGTGGAGAGACCCAGTACTTC. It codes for CASSSTGDGGETQYF.

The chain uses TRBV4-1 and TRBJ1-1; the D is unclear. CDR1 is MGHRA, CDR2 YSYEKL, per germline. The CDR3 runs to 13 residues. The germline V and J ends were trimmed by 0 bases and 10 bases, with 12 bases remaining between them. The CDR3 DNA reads TGCGCCAGCAGCCAAGACGAAGGGCAGAGAGCTTTCTTT. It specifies CASSQDEGQRAFF.

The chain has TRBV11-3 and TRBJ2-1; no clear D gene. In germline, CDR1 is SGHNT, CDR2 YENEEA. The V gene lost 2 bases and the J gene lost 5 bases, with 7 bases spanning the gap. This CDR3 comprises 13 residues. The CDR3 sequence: CASSLSINNEQFF. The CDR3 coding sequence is TGTGCCAGCAGCTTATCAATAAACAATGAGCAGTTCTTC.

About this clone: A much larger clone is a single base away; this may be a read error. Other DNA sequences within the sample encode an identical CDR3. CDR3 DNA: TGTGCCAGCAGCTACTCTTTAGACCGCGGGGAGACCCAGTACTTC. This codes for CASSYSLDRGETQYF. J is TRBJ2-5 and V is TRBV6-5, with a tentative D call TRBD2 (5 bases). The germline gives CDR1 MNHEY, CDR2 SVGAGI. CDR3 length: 15 amino acids.

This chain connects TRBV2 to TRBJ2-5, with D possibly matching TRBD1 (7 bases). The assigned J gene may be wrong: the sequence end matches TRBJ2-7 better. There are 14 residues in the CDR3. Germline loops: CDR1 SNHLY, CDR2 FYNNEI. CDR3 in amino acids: CASLSNRGLYEQYF. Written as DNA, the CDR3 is TGTGCCAGCTTGTCAAACAGGGGACTCTACGAGCAGTACTTC.

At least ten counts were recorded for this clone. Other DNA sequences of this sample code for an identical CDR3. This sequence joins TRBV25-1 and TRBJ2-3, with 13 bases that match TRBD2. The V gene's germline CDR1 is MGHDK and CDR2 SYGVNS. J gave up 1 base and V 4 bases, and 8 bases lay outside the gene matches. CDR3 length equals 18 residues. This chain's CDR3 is CASSVLAGGIFGTDTQYF. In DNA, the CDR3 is TGTGCCAGCAGTGTACTAGCGGGAGGGATCTTCGGCACAGATACGCAGTATTTT.

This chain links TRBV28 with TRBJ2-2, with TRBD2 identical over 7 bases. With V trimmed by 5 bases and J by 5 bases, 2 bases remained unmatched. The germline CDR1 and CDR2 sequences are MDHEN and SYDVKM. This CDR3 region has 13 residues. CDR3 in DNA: TGTGCCAGCAGTCGGGAGGTGACCGGGGAGCTGTTTTTT. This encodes CASSREVTGELFF.

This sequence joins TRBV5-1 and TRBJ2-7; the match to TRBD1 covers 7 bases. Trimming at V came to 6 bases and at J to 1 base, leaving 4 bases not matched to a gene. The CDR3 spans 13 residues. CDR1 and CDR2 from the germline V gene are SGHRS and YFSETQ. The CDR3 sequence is CASKRDSSYEQYF. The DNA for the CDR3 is TGCGCCAGCAAAAGGGACAGTTCCTACGAGCAGTACTTC. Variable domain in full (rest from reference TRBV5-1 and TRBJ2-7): KAGVTQTPRYLIKTRGQQVTLSCSPISGHRSVSWYQQTPGQGLQFLFEYFSETQRNKGNFPGRFSGRQFSNSRSEMNVSTLELGDSALYLCASKRDSSYEQYFGPGTRLTVT.

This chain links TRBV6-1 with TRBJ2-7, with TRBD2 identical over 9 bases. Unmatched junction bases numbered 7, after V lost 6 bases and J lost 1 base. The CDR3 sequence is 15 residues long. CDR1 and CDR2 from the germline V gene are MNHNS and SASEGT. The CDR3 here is CASRTGLAASYEQYF. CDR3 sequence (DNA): TGTGCCAGCAGGACGGGACTAGCTGCATCCTACGAGCAGTACTTC.

CDR3: CASGTTYEQYF. The CDR3 coding sequence is TGTGCCAGCGGGACAACCTACGAGCAGTACTTC. V usage is TRBV7-2 and J usage is TRBJ2-7, with D possibly matching TRBD1 (6 bases). Trimming cost V 8 bases and J 2 bases, with 7 bases left between them. Germline CDR1 is SGHTA and CDR2 is FQGNSA. This CDR3 spans 11 amino acids. Combining the CDR3 with reference TRBV7-2 and TRBJ2-7 gives the whole variable domain GAGVSQSPSNKVTEKGKDVELRCDPISGHTALYWYRQSLGQGLEFLIYFQGNSAPDKSGLPSDRFSAERTGGSVSTLTIQRTQQEDSAVYLCASGTTYEQYFGPGTRLTVT.

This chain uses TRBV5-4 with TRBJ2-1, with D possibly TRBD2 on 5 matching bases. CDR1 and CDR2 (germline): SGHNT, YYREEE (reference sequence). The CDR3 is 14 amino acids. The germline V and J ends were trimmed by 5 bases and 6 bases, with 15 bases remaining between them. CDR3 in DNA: TGTGCCAGCAGGTCAGACTATTCTGCCAATGAGCAGTTCTTC. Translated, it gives CASRSDYSANEQFF.

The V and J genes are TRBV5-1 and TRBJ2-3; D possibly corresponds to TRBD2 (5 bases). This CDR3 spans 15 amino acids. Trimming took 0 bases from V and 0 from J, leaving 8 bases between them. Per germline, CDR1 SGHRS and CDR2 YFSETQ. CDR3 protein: CASSLGRASTDTQYF. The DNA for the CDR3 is TGCGCCAGCAGCTTGGGGCGGGCGAGCACAGATACGCAGTATTTT.

The CDR3 nucleotides read TGTGCCAGCAGTGCCAACCTCCCTTTTACCGGGGAGCTGTTTTTT. Translated: CASSANLPFTGELFF. The chain recombines TRBV6-1 with TRBJ2-2; no firm D call. With 4 bases removed from V and 5 bases from J, the gap between germline ends came to 14 bases. The CDR3 consists of 15 residues. The germline CDR1 and CDR2 sequences are MNHNS and SASEGT.

The CDR3 here is CATSREAGPYEQYF. Written as DNA, the CDR3 is TGTGCCACCAGCAGAGAGGCGGGACCCTACGAGCAGTACTTC. The chain is built from TRBV15 and TRBJ2-7; D is possibly TRBD2 (6 bases). Trimming pared 0 bases from V and 2 bases from J, leaving 8 bases between. This CDR3 is built from 14 residues. Germline values: CDR1 LNHNV, CDR2 YYDKDF (reference sequence).

The CDR3 sequence: CASSFGGTRGHEQYF. The CDR3 nucleotides are TGTGCCAGCAGCTTCGGTGGGACTAGGGGCCACGAGCAGTACTTC. The chain is built from TRBV7-8 and TRBJ2-5, with 8 nucleotides matching TRBD2. The J call is uncertain, as TRBJ2-7 better fits the DNA end. The length of the CDR3 is 15 residues. The germline V gene has CDR1 SGHVS and CDR2 FQNEAQ.

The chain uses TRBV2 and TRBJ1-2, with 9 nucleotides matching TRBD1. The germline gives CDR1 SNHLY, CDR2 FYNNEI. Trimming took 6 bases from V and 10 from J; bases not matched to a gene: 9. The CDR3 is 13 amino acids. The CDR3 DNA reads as TGTGCCAGCAGCAACAGGGGGCGCAAAGACTACACCTTC. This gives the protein CASSNRGRKDYTF.

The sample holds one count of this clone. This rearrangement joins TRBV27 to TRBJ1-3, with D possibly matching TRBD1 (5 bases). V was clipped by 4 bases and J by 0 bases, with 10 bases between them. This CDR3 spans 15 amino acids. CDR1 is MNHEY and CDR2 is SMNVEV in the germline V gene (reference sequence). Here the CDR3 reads CASSSAGNSGNTIYF. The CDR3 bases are TGTGCCAGCAGTTCAGCAGGGAACTCTGGAAACACCATATATTTT.

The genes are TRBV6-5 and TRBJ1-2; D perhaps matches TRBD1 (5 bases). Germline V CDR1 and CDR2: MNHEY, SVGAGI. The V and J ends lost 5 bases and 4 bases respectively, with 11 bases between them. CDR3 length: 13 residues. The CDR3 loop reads CASSGARVYGYTF. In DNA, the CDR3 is TGTGCCAGCAGTGGGGCCAGAGTCTATGGCTACACCTTC.

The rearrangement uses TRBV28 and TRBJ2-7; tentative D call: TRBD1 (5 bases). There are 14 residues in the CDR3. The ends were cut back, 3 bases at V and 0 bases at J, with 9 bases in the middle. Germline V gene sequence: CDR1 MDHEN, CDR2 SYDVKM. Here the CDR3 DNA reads TGTGCCAGCAGTTTCCCAGGGTCCTCCTACGAGCAGTACTTC. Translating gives CASSFPGSSYEQYF.